This TCR beta chain was sequenced during a study of identical twins. General observations from the study: Insertion counts were lower in abundant cord blood beta clonotypes, a trend that memory repertoires did not show.

On this clonotype: The antigen remains undetermined.

TCRdb reanalysed the 5' RACE reads using MiXCR and keeps one entry per CDR3 protein. Of some 570,000 distinct CDR3 sequences listed, about a fifth were seen once; the top ten hold roughly 0.5%. CDR3 length: 16 residues. V gave up 1 base and J gave up 5 bases, with 17 bases separating them. Per the germline V gene, CDR1 is SGHTA and CDR2 is FQGNSA. These same records also appear under a second study, on yellow fever vaccine responses in identical twins.

This sequence originates from a woman in her late teens or twenties in good health. The chain is built from TRBV7-2 and TRBJ2-5; TRBD2 is a possible D gene (6 bases). Source material: CD4+ T cells sorted from blood. The CDR3 sequence: CASSLVSGLGGETQYF. In nucleotides, the CDR3 is TGTGCCAGCAGCTTAGTTTCTGGACTCGGAGGGGAGACCCAGTACTTC.